The clone carrying this T cell receptor beta chain was counted a few times. With V trimmed by 3 bases and J by 4 bases, 1 base remained unmatched. CDR1 and CDR2 (germline): SQVTM, ANQGSEA. This CDR3 is built from 13 residues. The data stem from a study of blood T cell repertoires in COVID-19. Overall study context: The United States, Italy and Spain supplied acute and convalescent COVID-19 samples. The cDNA or gDNA used as material had been derived from T cells, B-cell-depleted T cells, or PBMCs.

Generated by immunoSEQ multiplex PCR, the TCRdb table keeps only in-frame clones and is missing some. The data show around 180,000 clones, roughly 80% seen once. The chain combines TRBV29-1 with TRBJ1-1; 11 bases fit TRBD1. What was sequenced was peripheral blood. This TCR was recovered from a woman younger than 45 with acute or convalescent COVID-19. CDR3 loop: CSVEGQGGTEAFF. The DNA of the CDR3 is TGCAGCGTTGAGGGACAGGGGGGCACTGAAGCTTTCTTT.